Sequencing of this TCR beta chain was carried out in a study of T-cell reconstitution after alpha-beta-depleted transplantation in children. Study-wide findings and caveats: The main origin of T-cell counts and diversity one year after transplant was newly produced T cells. The origin of alpha-beta T cells about two months after transplant was reportedly several hundred expanded graft clones. Surviving recipient T cells and thymic progenitors produced the high day-60 TCRbeta diversity seen in some patients.

Germline V gives CDR1 SGHRS, CDR2 YFSETQ. The V end lost 0 bases, the J end lost 7 bases, and 19 bases lay between the germline ends. The CDR3 is made up of 16 amino acids. On this clonotype: Antigen: not known.

Unique molecular identifiers tagged the TCRbeta library. TCRdb independently ran MiXCR on the PCR reads; one entry per CDR3 protein. The sample has about 980,000 distinct CDR3 sequences; roughly 29% are singletons. The sample here was PBMCs, mostly from graft donor cells, taken 360 days after TCRalphabeta/CD19-depleted stem cell transplant. The V call is TRBV5-1, the J call TRBJ1-2, with D perhaps matching TRBD1 (5 bases). This TCR came from a boy under two years old who had a stem cell transplant for SCID, so the T cells may come from the graft donor. The CDR3 nucleotides are TGCGCCAGCAGCTTGGCCAATCACGTCGGGGCAACTGGCTACACCTTC. Protein product: CASSLANHVGATGYTF.